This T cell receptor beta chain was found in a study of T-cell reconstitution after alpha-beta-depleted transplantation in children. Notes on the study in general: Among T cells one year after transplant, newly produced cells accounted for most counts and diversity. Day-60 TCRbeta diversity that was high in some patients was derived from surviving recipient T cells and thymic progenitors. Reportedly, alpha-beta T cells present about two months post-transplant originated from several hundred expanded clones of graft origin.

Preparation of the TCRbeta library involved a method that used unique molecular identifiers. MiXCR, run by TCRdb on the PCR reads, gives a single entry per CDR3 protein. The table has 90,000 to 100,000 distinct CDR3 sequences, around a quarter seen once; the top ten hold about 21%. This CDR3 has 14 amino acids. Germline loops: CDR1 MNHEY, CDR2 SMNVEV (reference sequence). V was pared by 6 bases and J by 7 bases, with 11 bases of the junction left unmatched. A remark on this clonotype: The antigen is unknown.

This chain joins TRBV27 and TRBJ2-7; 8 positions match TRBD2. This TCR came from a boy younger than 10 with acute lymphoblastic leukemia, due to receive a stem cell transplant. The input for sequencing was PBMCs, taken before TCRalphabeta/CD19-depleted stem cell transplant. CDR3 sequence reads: CASSSGLALNEQYF. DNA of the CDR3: TGTGCCAGCAGCTCAGGACTAGCTCTCAATGAGCAGTACTTC.